The 14 T cell receptor beta chains reported below all come from one sample, sequenced in a study of T cell repertoires in ileal Crohn's disease. Data came from immunoSEQ multiplex PCR; TCRdb stores just in-frame clones and leaves some out. The table shows about 17,000 clones, with over 80% occurring only once. Sequencing was done on a sample of ileal tissue. The receptor set was obtained from an adult with Crohn's disease.

The chain recombines TRBV7-6 with TRBJ2-5; TRBD2 matches at 11 bases. The germline V gene has CDR1 SGHVS and CDR2 FNYEAQ. V lost 5 bases to trimming and J lost 5 bases; unmatched junction nucleotides: 13. This CDR3 comprises 17 residues. The CDR3 DNA reads as TGTGCCAGCAGCGACCGACTAGCGGGGCACCTAAGGGAGACCCAGTACTTC. This translates into CASSDRLAGHLRETQYF.

The chain couples TRBV7-9 to TRBJ2-2, with D perhaps matching TRBD2 (6 bases). Germline values: CDR1 SEHNR, CDR2 FQNEAQ (reference sequence). The CDR3 has 15 amino acids. Trimming cost V 5 bases and J 6 bases, with 16 bases left between them. This CDR3 is CASSKEGFRAGELFF. The CDR3, as DNA: TGTGCCAGCAGCAAGGAGGGCTTCAGGGCCGGGGAGCTGTTTTTT.

This clone was seen once. V usage is TRBV5-1 and J usage is TRBJ1-2; D is unresolved. V was shortened by 0 bases and J by 5 bases, with 20 bases between the two germline ends. Germline V gene data show CDR1 as SGHRS and CDR2 as YFSETQ. The CDR3 runs to 17 residues. The CDR3 nucleotides read TGCGCCAGCAGCTTGGAGGCCGGAGGTCTACTAGGGTATGGCTACACCTTC. The encoded protein is CASSLEAGGLLGYGYTF.

The chain uses TRBV6-1 and TRBJ1-6; D may be TRBD1 (6 bases). The V and J ends lost 8 bases and 9 bases respectively, with 17 bases between them. Per germline, CDR1 MNHNS and CDR2 SASEGT. The CDR3 consists of 14 residues. In DNA, the CDR3 is TGTGCCAGCTCCCCGTGGACAGTCGGTTCACCCCTCCACTTT. This translates into CASSPWTVGSPLHF.

This rearrangement joins TRBV30 to TRBJ2-1, with 7 bases identical to TRBD1. The CDR3 consists of 17 residues. Germline CDR1 is GTSNPN and CDR2 is SVGIG (reference sequence). Trimming at V came to 0 bases and at J to 0 bases, leaving 8 bases not matched to a gene. CDR3 nucleotides: TGTGCCTGGAGTGTCGGACAGGCGTATAGCTCCTACAATGAGCAGTTCTTC. This translates into CAWSVGQAYSSYNEQFF.

The V call is TRBV5-1, the J call TRBJ2-2; no clear D. This CDR3 comprises 14 residues. V lost 1 base and J lost 1, with 5 bases in between. Germline CDR1 and CDR2: SGHRS and YFSETQ. The CDR3 here is CASSLSGNTGELFF. The CDR3 bases are TGCGCCAGCAGCTTGTCGGGGAACACCGGGGAGCTGTTTTTT. Looking up the rest from reference TRBV5-1 and TRBJ2-2 gives the full variable domain: KAGVTQTPRYLIKTRGQQVTLSCSPISGHRSVSWYQQTPGQGLQFLFEYFSETQRNKGNFPGRFSGRQFSNSRSEMNVSTLELGDSALYLCASSLSGNTGELFFGEGSRLTVL.

The chain uses TRBV19 and TRBJ2-7, with TRBD1 identical over 8 bases. V was clipped by 3 bases and J by 3 bases; unmatched bases: 4. The CDR3 is made up of 14 amino acids. Per the germline V gene, CDR1 is LNHDA and CDR2 is SQIVND (reference sequence). CDR3 amino acids: CASSITGGIYEQYF. For the CDR3, the DNA is TGTGCCAGTAGTATTACAGGGGGTATCTACGAGCAGTACTTC.

This clone occurred a few times. V gene TRBV5-1 combines with J gene TRBJ1-1; D remains unclear. The length of the CDR3 is 13 residues. CDR1 is SGHRS and CDR2 is YFSETQ in the germline V gene. V lost 5 bases and J 1 base, leaving 9 bases between the germline ends. The DNA for the CDR3 is TGCGCCAGCAGGTTTCAGGAGAACACTGAAGCTTTCTTT. Translation: CASRFQENTEAFF.

The rearrangement links TRBV6-5 to TRBJ2-5, with D possibly matching TRBD1 (6 bases). The J call may be mistaken, given a closer DNA end match to TRBJ2-7. This CDR3 spans 14 amino acids. Germline V gene sequence: CDR1 MNHEY, CDR2 SVGAGI. The CDR3 nucleotides read TGTGCCAGCAGAAACGACAGGACAGCCTACGAGCAGTACTTC. It yields the protein CASRNDRTAYEQYF.

The V and J genes are TRBV6-5 and TRBJ2-7; 8 nucleotides line up with TRBD1. J was trimmed by 1 base and V by 5 bases; bases with no gene match: 4. The CDR3 has 14 residues. Germline CDR1 is MNHEY and CDR2 is SVGAGI. The DNA for the CDR3 is TGTGCCAGCAGTAGCCGGACAGGGTCCTACGAGCAGTACTTC. It yields the protein CASSSRTGSYEQYF.

The chain is built from TRBV25-1 and TRBJ1-1; 7 bases align to TRBD1. J was trimmed by 0 bases and V by 1 base; bases with no gene match: 2. The CDR3 has 15 residues. Germline-derived CDR1 and CDR2 are MGHDK and SYGVNS. This CDR3 is CASSELTGVNTEAFF. The CDR3 DNA follows: TGTGCCAGCAGTGAATTAACAGGGGTGAACACTGAAGCTTTCTTT.

The CDR3 loop is CSSRGVPGQGESTLYGYTF. DNA of the CDR3: TGCAGCTCTCGTGGGGTCCCGGGACAGGGGGAGTCGACCCTGTATGGCTACACCTTC. The chain has TRBV29-1 and TRBJ1-2, with 11 bases fitting TRBD1. CDR1 is SQVTM and CDR2 is ANQGSEA in the germline V gene. This CDR3 comprises 19 residues. After removal of 8 bases from V and 5 bases from J, the junction contained 25 bases not matched to a gene.

CDR3 bases: TGTGCCAGCAGCGCGATACGTTCTTTTGACTACGAGCAGTACTTC. Translated: CASSAIRSFDYEQYF. The chain combines TRBV11-2 with TRBJ2-7; D not certain. CDR3 size: 15 residues. Germline V gives CDR1 SGHAT, CDR2 FQNNGV. V lost 5 bases and J 3 bases, leaving 17 bases between the germline ends.

The chain joins TRBV5-6 to TRBJ2-7; TRBD1 matches at 7 bases. The CDR3 consists of 13 residues. The trim removed 4 bases at V and 3 bases at J, leaving 4 bases unmatched. The germline V gene has CDR1 SGHDT and CDR2 YYEEEE. The CDR3 coding sequence is TGTGCCAGCAGCGTGGACAGGATCTACGAGCAGTACTTC. Translating gives CASSVDRIYEQYF.